The 29 T cell receptor beta chains reported below all come from one sample, sequenced in a study of blood T cells in healthy people across ages. A second PCR, run for about 6 to 11 cycles, used a sample-barcoded 5' primer plus a J-beta primer mix. One entry per CDR3 protein results from TCRdb running MiXCR on the 5' RACE reads. This table has roughly 1.5 million distinct CDR3 sequences, 35% to 45% appearing once. Sequences were obtained from blood. Receptors originate from a woman between 18 and 29 years old in good health.

This clonotype turned up a few times. The chain carries TRBV7-9 and TRBJ1-5, with 7 nucleotides matching TRBD1. The germline V gene encodes CDR1 SEHNR and CDR2 FQNEAQ (reference sequence). The trim removed 5 bases at V and 6 bases at J, leaving 10 bases unmatched. The CDR3 spans 15 residues. The CDR3 nucleotides read TGTGCCAGCAGCAACGACAGGGTGGTTCCTCAGCCCCAGCATTTT. This translates into CASSNDRVVPQPQHF.

This clonotype was observed a handful of times. The chain combines TRBV7-2 with TRBJ2-7, with TRBD2 identical over 10 bases. The CDR3 is 20 residues long. The trim removed 0 bases at V and 7 bases at J, leaving 21 bases unmatched. Germline CDR1 reads SGHTA; CDR2 reads FQGNSA. The DNA for the CDR3 is TGTGCCAGCAGCTTAGCGGCTAGCGGGAGACTCTCTCATACCTACGTAGAGCAGTACTTC. It translates to CASSLAASGRLSHTYVEQYF.

The table lists this clonotype with a count of one. The gene calls are TRBV4-3 and TRBJ2-1, with D perhaps matching TRBD1 (6 bases). V dropped 0 bases and J dropped 10 bases, with 16 bases sitting between them. Germline V gene lookup returns CDR1 LGHNA and CDR2 YSLEER. The CDR3 contains 15 residues. CDR3 nucleotide sequence: TGCGCCAGCAGCCAAGATCTGGTCAGGGGATACGAGCAGTTCTTC. Its protein product is CASSQDLVRGYEQFF.

The CDR3 spells CASSSHRLADSTGELFF. In DNA, the CDR3 is TGTGCCAGCAGTTCCCACCGACTAGCGGATAGCACCGGGGAGCTGTTTTTT. V is TRBV28 and J is TRBJ2-2; 9 bases line up with TRBD2. This CDR3 is 17 amino acids long. Germline-derived CDR1 and CDR2 are MDHEN and SYDVKM. V lost 4 bases and J lost 4; bases outside the gene matches: 10.

The rearrangement joins TRBV20-1 to TRBJ2-1; 12 nucleotides align to TRBD2. CDR3 length equals 16 residues. Trimming cost V 1 base and J 3 bases; bases outside gene matches: 4. Germline CDR1 is DFQATT and CDR2 is SNEGSKA (reference sequence). The CDR3 protein is CSARATSGSYYNEQFF. Written as DNA, the CDR3 is TGCAGTGCTAGAGCGACTAGCGGGAGTTACTACAATGAGCAGTTCTTC.

The chain couples TRBV9 to TRBJ2-3, with D tentatively TRBD2 (5 bases). Trimming took off 0 bases at V and 0 bases at J, with 14 bases between the two ends. Germline V lookup: CDR1 SGDLS, CDR2 YYNGEE. The CDR3 contains 17 residues. The CDR3 is CASSVEARASSTDTQYF. For the CDR3, the DNA is TGTGCCAGCAGCGTAGAGGCGCGGGCTTCTAGCACAGATACGCAGTATTTT.

This clonotype was detected ten times or more. A read error may explain this, as a much larger clone is one base away. This chain links TRBV6-6 with TRBJ2-1; possible D gene TRBD1, 6 bases. V dropped 7 bases and J dropped 5 bases, with 15 bases sitting between them. The CDR3 has 14 amino acids. Germline-derived CDR1 and CDR2 are MNHNY and SVGAGI (reference sequence). The CDR3 sequence: CASTVRGNDNEQFF. The CDR3 DNA reads TGTGCCAGCACTGTCAGGGGTAACGACAATGAGCAGTTCTTC.

The genes are TRBV6-2 or TRBV6-3 and TRBJ2-3; a weak D match, TRBD1 (7 bases). Germline V lookup: CDR1 MNHEY, CDR2 SVGEGT. The ends were cut back, 8 bases at V and 4 bases at J, with 16 bases in the middle. This CDR3 region has 14 residues. In nucleotides, the CDR3 is TGTGCCAGCCGGAGGGGGCAGTCGGCAGATACGCAGTATTTT. This sequence encodes CASRRGQSADTQYF.

This clonotype appeared once. The germline gene is not matched at one end of the junction; a read error may be the cause. This chain links TRBV5-1 with TRBJ1-2, with TRBD1 matching over 8 bases. The CDR3 contains 15 residues. From germline, CDR1 is SGHRS and CDR2 YFSETQ. CDR3 sequence reads: CAGSLTTGARYGYTF. CDR3 in DNA: TGCGCCGGCAGCTTGACGACAGGGGCACGATATGGCTACACCTTC. The full variable domain, in which reference TRBV5-1 and TRBJ1-2 provide the parts outside the CDR3, is KAGVTQTPRYLIKTRGQQVTLSCSPISGHRSVSWYQQTPGQGLQFLFEYFSETQRNKGNFPGRFSGRQFSNSRSEMNVSTLELGDSALYLCAGSLTTGARYGYTFGSGTRLTVV.

V is TRBV15 and J is TRBJ2-3; 8 bases line up with TRBD2. Germline trimming cut 0 bases from V and 1 base from J; bases unmatched to any gene: 0. CDR1 is LNHNV, CDR2 YYDKDF, per germline (reference sequence). The CDR3 sequence is 15 residues long. CDR3 in DNA: TGTGCCACCAGCAGAGAGCGGGGGGGCACAGATACGCAGTATTTT. Protein sequence: CATSRERGGTDTQYF.

This rearrangement joins TRBV18 to TRBJ2-1; 10 bases fit TRBD2. Germline-derived CDR1 and CDR2 are KGHSH and LQKENI. This CDR3 region has 15 residues. The V gene end was trimmed by 2 bases and the J gene end by 6 bases; junction bases not matched to a gene: 4. CDR3 sequence: CASSPGTSAGNEQFF. The CDR3 region has the DNA TGTGCCAGCTCACCAGGGACTAGCGCGGGCAATGAGCAGTTCTTC.

The sample holds a few counts of this clonotype. The DNA for the CDR3 is TGTGCCAGCAGCTTGATTTCCCCGGTAAGCTCCTACAATGAGCAGTTCTTC. Translating it yields CASSLISPVSSYNEQFF. The chain combines TRBV5-6 with TRBJ2-1; D is unresolved. The V gene's germline CDR1 is SGHDT and CDR2 YYEEEE. CDR3 length: 17 amino acids. V shed 1 base and J shed 0 bases, with 14 bases lying between them.

The chain is built from TRBV27 and TRBJ1-1; unclear D gene. CDR1 and CDR2 from the germline V gene are MNHEY and SMNVEV (reference sequence). This CDR3 contains 15 residues. The V end lost 4 bases, the J end lost 4 bases, and 16 bases lay between the germline ends. DNA of the CDR3: TGTGCCAGCAGTTCCCCCCCGGGTTTGGTCACTGAAGCTTTCTTT. It specifies CASSSPPGLVTEAFF.

This clonotype appeared a few times. CDR3 sequence (DNA): TGTGCCAGCTCACCAGGGCCAGGGACTATGAACACTGAAGCTTTCTTT. It is translated as CASSPGPGTMNTEAFF. The V and J genes are TRBV18 and TRBJ1-1; possible D gene TRBD1, 5 bases. The CDR3 loop spans 16 amino acids. Trimming pared 2 bases from V and 0 bases from J, leaving 13 bases between. Germline V CDR1 and CDR2: KGHSH, LQKENI.

There are a few counts of this clonotype. The chain uses TRBV24-1 and TRBJ1-2, with unresolved D. V lost 2 bases, J lost 11 bases, and 17 bases lay in between. Germline CDR1 is KGHDR and CDR2 is SFDVKD. The CDR3 totals 14 residues. CDR3 loop: CATSDSGSAMGYTF. CDR3 bases: TGTGCCACCAGTGATTCCGGCAGTGCAATGGGGTACACCTTC.

The chain links TRBV20-1 to TRBJ2-5; D gene unclear. CDR1 and CDR2 (germline): DFQATT, SNEGSKA (reference sequence). Trimming took off 0 bases at V and 1 base at J, with 18 bases between the two ends. This CDR3 comprises 17 residues. CDR3 loop: CSARDNSRTWSQETQYF. CDR3 DNA sequence: TGCAGTGCTAGAGATAATTCTCGAACTTGGTCCCAAGAGACCCAGTACTTC.

The chain combines TRBV9 with TRBJ2-1; 7 nucleotides agree with TRBD1. V was pared by 0 bases and J by 2 bases, with 5 bases of the junction left unmatched. This CDR3 has 16 residues. From germline, CDR1 is SGDLS and CDR2 YYNGEE. The chain's CDR3 is CASSVAGTATYNEQFF. CDR3 nucleotide sequence: TGTGCCAGCAGCGTAGCCGGGACAGCAACCTACAATGAGCAGTTCTTC.

Comments on this clonotype: The germline gene is not matched at one end of the junction; a read error may be the cause. This CDR3 is CSARGLAGGQVYKQYF. The CDR3 bases are TGCAGTGCTAGAGGACTAGCGGGAGGCCAGGTCTACAAGCAGTACTTC. This chain uses TRBV20-1 with TRBJ2-7, with TRBD2 identical over 13 bases. Germline V CDR1 and CDR2: DFQATT, SNEGSKA (reference sequence). This CDR3 spans 16 amino acids.

Comments on this clonotype: A junction end diverges from the germline sequence, so it may reflect a read error. The chain uses TRBV10-3 and TRBJ1-5; D possibly corresponds to TRBD1 (6 bases). The V gene's germline CDR1 is ENHRY and CDR2 SYGVKD. The CDR3 length is 13 residues. The CDR3: CAISEDRFQPRHF. The DNA for the CDR3 is TGTGCCATCAGTGAGGACAGGTTTCAGCCCCGGCATTTT.

There are a few counts of this clonotype. This sequence joins TRBV28 and TRBJ2-5, with TRBD1 identical over 7 bases. The CDR3 sequence is 14 residues long. After removal of 3 bases from V and 5 bases from J, the junction contained 6 bases not matched to a gene. The germline gives CDR1 MDHEN, CDR2 SYDVKM. For the CDR3, the DNA is TGTGCCAGCAGTTTTTCGACAGGGTCGGAGACCCAGTACTTC. It codes for CASSFSTGSETQYF.

The chain links TRBV2 to TRBJ2-3; a weak D match, TRBD2 (6 bases). V shed 7 bases and J shed 1 base, with 12 bases lying between them. Germline CDR1 is SNHLY and CDR2 is FYNNEI. The CDR3 covers 14 residues. This chain's CDR3 is CASNFPSGTDTQYF. CDR3 bases: TGTGCCAGCAACTTCCCTAGCGGCACAGATACGCAGTATTTT.

This chain joins TRBV20-1 and TRBJ2-1; 7 positions match TRBD1. Per germline, CDR1 DFQATT and CDR2 SNEGSKA (reference sequence). This CDR3 region has 13 residues. Losses at the gene ends were 3 bases for V and 15 bases for J; bases not matched to a gene: 14. The CDR3, as DNA: TGCAGTGCTAGCGGGGACAGATACCAAATACGGTTCTTC. Translated: CSASGDRYQIRFF.

The chain combines TRBV27 with TRBJ1-2; no firm D call. This CDR3 spans 15 amino acids. V was trimmed by 3 bases and J by 4 bases, leaving 15 bases between them. Germline values: CDR1 MNHEY, CDR2 SMNVEV (reference sequence). The CDR3 reads CASSFRRAGGYGYTF. The CDR3 DNA follows: TGTGCCAGCAGTTTTCGGAGGGCGGGCGGCTATGGCTACACCTTC.

This chain joins TRBV4-3 and TRBJ1-2, with D hard to call. The germline V gene encodes CDR1 LGHNA and CDR2 YSLEER. The CDR3 is made up of 17 amino acids. The ends were cut back, 0 bases at V and 0 bases at J, with 14 bases in the middle. CDR3 residues: CASSQESWRASNYGYTF. The CDR3 DNA sequence: TGCGCCAGCAGCCAAGAGTCTTGGAGAGCATCTAACTATGGCTACACCTTC.

This rearrangement joins TRBV20-1 to TRBJ2-1; possibly TRBD1 or TRBD2 for D (7 bases each). CDR1 is DFQATT, CDR2 SNEGSKA, per germline (reference sequence). Deletions cut 2 bases from V and 2 bases from J, with 16 bases between. The CDR3 runs 16 residues. The chain's CDR3 is CSARNPGGGAYNEQFF. The DNA of the CDR3 is TGCAGTGCTAGAAACCCAGGGGGAGGGGCCTACAATGAGCAGTTCTTC.

This clonotype was seen only a few times. Here the CDR3 DNA reads TGCAGTGCTAGTAATTGGCGGGTCCAACGGACCTACAATGAGCAGTTCTTC. Protein sequence: CSASNWRVQRTYNEQFF. The J gene is TRBJ2-1, the V gene TRBV20-1; D perhaps matches TRBD2 (5 bases). Trimming left V 3 bases short and J 2 bases short, with 20 bases between. This CDR3 region has 17 residues. Per germline, CDR1 DFQATT and CDR2 SNEGSKA (reference sequence).

This clonotype was counted once. The V call is TRBV4-1, the J call TRBJ1-2; no firm D call. The V end lost 4 bases, the J end lost 7 bases, and 16 bases lay between the germline ends. The germline V gene has CDR1 MGHRA and CDR2 YSYEKL. CDR3 length: 14 amino acids. CDR3 residues: CASSPRAGAFGYTF. CDR3 DNA: TGCGCCAGCAGCCCTCGGGCGGGAGCTTTTGGCTACACCTTC.

This clonotype has just a few counts. The chain employs TRBV7-2 and TRBJ2-5; TRBD1 matches at 7 bases. V lost 7 bases and J lost 4; bases outside the gene matches: 12. The CDR3 is made up of 15 amino acids. Germline CDR1 is SGHTA and CDR2 is FQGNSA. The CDR3 DNA sequence: TGTGCCAGCAACCAAAACAGGGGCTGGGGAGAGACCCAGTACTTC. It specifies CASNQNRGWGETQYF.

The chain links TRBV29-1 to TRBJ2-1, with 9 bases lining up with TRBD2. Losses at the gene ends were 3 bases for V and 0 bases for J; bases not matched to a gene: 12. Germline CDR1 is SQVTM and CDR2 is ANQGSEA. The CDR3 has 18 residues. CDR3 region: CSVDGVTSGPSSYNEQFF. The CDR3 DNA is TGCAGCGTTGACGGGGTAACTAGCGGGCCCAGCTCCTACAATGAGCAGTTCTTC.